The rows below give T cell receptor beta chains drawn from one sample of a study of T cell responses to AZD1222 COVID-19 vaccine. Clones were sequenced by immunoSEQ multiplex PCR, and TCRdb holds only the in-frame ones, with some missing. The sample has about 210,000 clones; 94% are singletons. The sample in question was peripheral blood, obtained 28 days after the second dose of the MenACWY control vaccine. Every receptor here comes from an adult who received the MenACWY meningococcal vaccine as a control. CDR3s include the opening cysteine and the closing phenylalanine or tryptophan. D genes are given only for firm matches. Part of the rows lack a size; the others show once, few, many or a class for expanded clones.

d_gene	v_gene	j_gene	abundance	CDR3nt	CDR3aa
TRBD1	TRBV24-1	TRBJ1-2	.	TGTGCCACCAGTGTCGAGGGGGCGAGATATGGCTACACCTTC	CATSVEGARYGYTF
.	TRBV2	TRBJ1-2	.	TGTGCCAGCAGACGCGAGTTCTCAGGTGGCTACACCTTC	CASRREFSGGYTF
TRBD1	TRBV12-3/TRBV12-4	TRBJ1-2	.	TGTGCCAGCACGGACAGGGACCTCTATGGCTACACCTTC	CASTDRDLYGYTF
.	TRBV14	TRBJ2-6	.	TGTGCCAGCAGCCAAAATTTCGGGCCCTCTGGGGCCAACGTCCTGACTTTC	CASSQNFGPSGANVLTF
.	TRBV3-1/TRBV3-2	TRBJ1-4	.	TGTGCCAGCAGCCTGCGGAATGAAAAACTGTTTTTT	CASSLRNEKLFF
TRBD1	TRBV11-1	TRBJ2-7	few	TGTGCCAGCAGCGCCGGACGGGACAGGGCCCACGAGCAGTACTTC	CASSAGRDRAHEQYF
TRBD1	TRBV5-1	TRBJ1-2	.	TGCGCCAGCAGCTTGGCGGGGACAGCAGATGGCTACACCTTC	CASSLAGTADGYTF
.	TRBV2	TRBJ1-1	.	TGTGCCAGCAGCAGGGACGTCGGAACTGAAGCTTTCTTT	CASSRDVGTEAFF
TRBD1	TRBV30	TRBJ2-5	once	TGTGCCTGGAGGGGACAGGGCCAAGAGACCCAGTACTTC	CAWRGQGQETQYF
.	TRBV2	TRBJ1-2	few	TGTGCCAGCACAGGGGACTATGGCTACACCTTC	CASTGDYGYTF
TRBD2	TRBV2	TRBJ2-1	.	TGTGCCAGCAGTTTGCGGGAGGGCCGGGGTGAGCAGTTCTTC	CASSLREGRGEQFF
.	TRBV19	TRBJ1-1	.	TGTGCCAGTAGTATTCGACAGAGCATGAACACTGAAGCTTTCTTT	CASSIRQSMNTEAFF
TRBD1	TRBV14	TRBJ2-7	.	TGTGCCAGCAGCCAAGGACAGGGCTACGAGCAGTACTTC	CASSQGQGYEQYF
.	TRBV24-1	TRBJ1-2	.	TGTGCCACCAGTGATTTGATTTATGGCTACACCTTC	CATSDLIYGYTF
.	TRBV18	TRBJ1-5	.	TGTGCCAGCTCAAGGGGCGGGAATCAGCCCCAGCATTTT	CASSRGGNQPQHF
.	TRBV6-5	TRBJ1-2	.	TGTGCCAGCAGATTAGGGGGGGGCTATGGCTACACCTTC	CASRLGGGYGYTF
.	TRBV15	TRBJ2-1	.	TGTGCCACCAGCCCCCTGTTGGGGCTGATTAACAATGAGCAGTTCTTC	CATSPLLGLINNEQFF
TRBD1	TRBV6-6	TRBJ2-7	.	TGTGCCAGCAGTGGGGACAGGGGCTACGAGCAGTACTTC	CASSGDRGYEQYF
.	TRBV6-2/TRBV6-3	TRBJ1-3	.	TGTGCCAGCAGTGGGGCCGTCTCTGGAAACACCATATATTTT	CASSGAVSGNTIYF
TRBD2	TRBV3-1/TRBV3-2	TRBJ2-2	once	TGTGCCAGCAGCCCCACTAGGGGTAGCGGGAATCCGCGAGCCGGGGAGCTGTTTTTT	CASSPTRGSGNPRAGELFF